The 15 T cell receptor beta chains reported below all come from one sample, sequenced in a study of monozygotic twins with inflammatory bowel disease. TCRdb re-called the 5' RACE reads, yielding one record per CDR3 amino acid sequence without DNA. Its table records about 330,000 distinct CDR3 sequences. Sequencing was carried out using blood. These receptors were collected from a human donor with ulcerative colitis or Crohn's disease, or a healthy co-twin of an affected twin (not recorded which).

The rearrangement uses TRBV5-1 and TRBJ2-1; with no DNA, the TCRdb D assignment of TRBD2 cannot be verified. This CDR3 is 14 amino acids long. CDR1 and CDR2 from the germline V gene are SGHRS and YFSETQ. This chain's CDR3 is CASSLGGNRPEQFF.

V usage is TRBV6-1 and J usage is TRBJ2-1; the TCRdb D gene call, TRBD1, has no DNA to confirm it. The germline V gene encodes CDR1 MNHNS and CDR2 SASEGT. CDR3 length equals 16 residues. This CDR3 is CASTPRDGFSYNEQFF.

The chain uses TRBV5-4 and TRBJ1-1; the D call from TCRdb, TRBD1, cannot be confirmed without DNA. The CDR3 is 14 residues long. Germline-derived CDR1 and CDR2 are SGHNT and YYREEE (reference sequence). This CDR3 is CASSAGTMVIEAFF.

The chain has TRBV18 and TRBJ1-1; TCRdb designates TRBD1, a call that cannot be tested without DNA. Germline V gives CDR1 KGHSH, CDR2 LQKENI. The CDR3 runs 13 residues. CDR3 amino acids: CASSPSRDREAFF.

J is TRBJ1-6 and V is TRBV6-5. CDR3 length: 19 amino acids. Germline V lookup: CDR1 MNHEY, CDR2 SVGAGI. The CDR3 sequence is CASSYSTGSVRLNNSPLHF.

The chain joins TRBV28 to TRBJ2-1; the D call of TRBD2 rests on TCRdb alone, since no DNA is present to check it. From germline, CDR1 is MDHEN and CDR2 SYDVKM. There are 14 residues in the CDR3. Here the CDR3 reads CASSPPGLVDEQFF.

The chain uses TRBV12-3 or TRBV12-4 and TRBJ1-6; absent DNA, TCRdb's TRBD1 call cannot be checked. The CDR3 has 13 residues. This chain's CDR3 is CASSTGQLSPLHF.

The chain joins TRBV20-1 to TRBJ2-1; TCRdb's D gene call, TRBD1, goes unchecked for lack of DNA. CDR1 and CDR2 (germline): DFQATT, SNEGSKA (reference sequence). The CDR3 is 14 amino acids. The chain's CDR3 is CSAPPGHTVNEQFF.

The J gene is TRBJ2-5, the V gene TRBV10-3; no DNA is available, so the TRBD1 call from TCRdb remains unchecked. The CDR3 has 14 residues. Germline V gene data show CDR1 as ENHRY and CDR2 as SYGVKD. The CDR3 loop reads CAISMSGSEETQYF.

The rearrangement links TRBV6-2 or TRBV6-3 to TRBJ2-5. The CDR3 extends over 13 amino acids. Germline V gives CDR1 MNHEY, CDR2 SVGEGT. CDR3 amino acids: CASSSTPYGTQYF.

The V and J genes are TRBV5-1 and TRBJ2-1; TCRdb returns TRBD1, unconfirmable since there is no DNA. CDR3 length equals 16 residues. The germline CDR1 and CDR2 sequences are SGHRS and YFSETQ. The chain's CDR3 is CASSLGGQSPNNEQFF.

The J gene is TRBJ2-7, the V gene TRBV5-1. The germline gives CDR1 SGHRS, CDR2 YFSETQ. CDR3 length equals 12 residues. This CDR3 reads CASSSEHYEQYF.

The chain is built from TRBV7-9 and TRBJ2-1; TCRdb proposes TRBD2, but this gene call is untestable without DNA. CDR3 length: 15 amino acids. Germline V lookup: CDR1 SEHNR, CDR2 FQNEAQ (reference sequence). The CDR3: CASSSGPEAYNEQFF.

The CDR3 spells CASSPSGYEQYF. This chain links TRBV28 with TRBJ2-7. The CDR3 runs to 12 residues. Looked up from germline, CDR1 is MDHEN and CDR2 is SYDVKM.

This rearrangement joins TRBV9 to TRBJ2-3; TCRdb selects TRBD2, and the lack of DNA leaves this call unchecked. The CDR3 runs 17 residues. The germline V gene encodes CDR1 SGDLS and CDR2 YYNGEE. This CDR3 is CASSSMEVAGVSDTQYF.